A single sample gave rise to the 29 T cell receptor beta chains below, sequenced in a study of T cells in Graves' hyperthyroidism and ophthalmopathy. TCR beta CDR3 region amplification was performed from RNA transcripts. The HTBI primer set served for first-round RT-PCR of the TCR CDR3. Each CDR3 protein gets one entry after TCRdb re-called the multiplex PCR reads with MiXCR. Among 370,000 or so distinct CDR3 sequences listed, roughly 12% were seen once. Sequenced material: blood. The receptors stem from a man between 25 and 39 years old with Graves' hyperthyroidism that later progressed to Graves' ophthalmopathy.

This clonotype showed up just a few times. The chain combines TRBV5-1 with TRBJ1-6; TRBD1 matches at 11 bases. The CDR3 loop spans 15 amino acids. CDR1 and CDR2 (germline): SGHRS, YFSETQ. The ends lost 4 bases at V and 6 bases at J; junction bases unmatched: 3. Written as DNA, the CDR3 is TGCGCCAGCAGCGCCGGACAGGGGGCTAATTCACCCCTCCACTTT. This sequence encodes CASSAGQGANSPLHF.

V gene TRBV6-2 or TRBV6-3 combines with J gene TRBJ2-6; D not resolved. The CDR3 loop spans 21 amino acids. Germline V gene lookup returns CDR1 MNHEY and CDR2 SVGEGT. V gave up 4 bases and J gave up 0 bases, with 25 bases separating them. The CDR3 sequence is CASSLSTSLSRHSSGANVLTF. For the CDR3, the DNA is TGTGCCAGCAGTTTATCTACGTCTTTAAGTAGGCATAGCTCTGGGGCCAACGTCCTGACTTTC.

This clonotype has at least ten counts. This chain links TRBV28 with TRBJ2-7; D perhaps matches TRBD1 (6 bases). Germline-derived CDR1 and CDR2 are MDHEN and SYDVKM. The CDR3 spans 13 residues. V lost 6 bases, J lost 2 bases, and 11 bases lay in between. This CDR3 is CASRTGFAYEQYF. As DNA, the CDR3 is TGTGCCAGCAGGACAGGCTTCGCCTACGAGCAGTACTTC.

The rearrangement joins TRBV15 to TRBJ2-4; D call uncertain. V was pared by 0 bases and J by 6 bases, with 9 bases between. CDR3 length equals 14 residues. The germline V gene has CDR1 LNHNV and CDR2 YYDKDF (reference sequence). The CDR3 DNA reads as TGTGCCACCAGCAGAGATAGGGCAGTAAACATTCAGTACTTC. Protein product: CATSRDRAVNIQYF.

In its sample, this clonotype was seen many times. This chain links TRBV5-1 with TRBJ1-2; 10 nucleotides line up with TRBD1. With 3 bases clipped from V and 0 bases from J, the junction kept 11 bases outside the gene matches. The CDR3 covers 18 residues. The germline V gene encodes CDR1 SGHRS and CDR2 YFSETQ. CDR3 region: CASSSPRTGGMANYGYTF. DNA for the CDR3: TGCGCCAGCAGCTCCCCCCGGACAGGGGGTATGGCTAACTATGGCTACACCTTC.

This clonotype was seen a few times. V gene TRBV6-1 combines with J gene TRBJ1-6; D is unresolved. In germline, CDR1 is MNHNS, CDR2 SASEGT. V lost 3 bases to trimming and J lost 0 bases, with 15 bases between them. This CDR3 spans 18 amino acids. The CDR3 DNA follows: TGTGCCAGCAGTGAGGGCCCTGTCAGAAGCTCCTATAATTCACCCCTCCACTTT. It yields the protein CASSEGPVRSSYNSPLHF.

This clonotype was observed many times. The CDR3 spells CASSDLQNSPLHF. The CDR3 DNA follows: TGTGCCAGCAGTGATCTCCAAAATTCACCCCTCCACTTT. The V call is TRBV12-3 or TRBV12-4, the J call TRBJ1-6; D uncertain. Trimming stripped 5 bases from V and 7 bases from J, with 9 bases between. This CDR3 has 13 residues.

This rearrangement joins TRBV9 to TRBJ2-1; the match to TRBD2 covers 8 bases. This CDR3 is built from 18 residues. V shed 3 bases, J shed 0 bases, and the junction held 11 bases outside the gene matches. CDR1 and CDR2 (germline): SGDLS, YYNGEE. The CDR3 region has the DNA TGTGCCAGCAGCGCCCAAGGCGGGGGGAAGAGCTCCTACAATGAGCAGTTCTTC. Its translation is CASSAQGGGKSSYNEQFF.

V gene TRBV5-1 combines with J gene TRBJ2-1; D not resolved. V was trimmed by 2 bases and J by 8 bases, leaving 11 bases between them. Germline V gene sequence: CDR1 SGHRS, CDR2 YFSETQ. The CDR3 is 13 residues long. The CDR3 DNA sequence: TGCGCCAGCAGCTTAGTAATCCCCCATGAGCAGTTCTTC. The encoded protein is CASSLVIPHEQFF.

This clonotype was detected a few times. This chain joins TRBV4-2 and TRBJ2-2; no clear D. The V gene's germline CDR1 is LGHNA and CDR2 YNFKEQ. Trimming stripped 0 bases from V and 6 bases from J, with 5 bases between. This CDR3 region has 13 residues. Written as DNA, the CDR3 is TGTGCCAGCAGCCAAGATGGCCCCGGGGAGCTGTTTTTT. Its protein product is CASSQDGPGELFF.

The chain employs TRBV12-3 or TRBV12-4 and TRBJ2-3, with TRBD2 matching 12 bases. There are 18 residues in the CDR3. J gave up 3 bases and V 3 bases, and 10 bases lay outside the gene matches. This CDR3 is CASSFGLAGGPSTDTQYF. The CDR3 coding sequence is TGTGCCAGCAGTTTTGGGCTAGCGGGGGGGCCTAGTACAGATACGCAGTATTTT.

At least ten counts were recorded for this clonotype. The V call is TRBV5-1, the J call TRBJ1-2; no firm D call. There are 14 residues in the CDR3. V lost 0 bases, J lost 3 bases, and 9 bases lay in between. CDR1 SGHRS and CDR2 YFSETQ come from the germline V gene. CDR3 sequence (DNA): TGCGCCAGCAGCTTGGAAGCAGGAGACTATGGCTACACCTTC. Its translation: CASSLEAGDYGYTF.

This clonotype came up a few times. The chain couples TRBV12-3 or TRBV12-4 to TRBJ1-3; 7 nucleotides match TRBD1. The CDR3 runs to 12 residues. V trimming: 2 bases; J trimming: 9 bases; junction bases outside the gene matches: 1. The CDR3 loop reads CASSLQGVTIYF. The CDR3 DNA reads as TGTGCCAGCAGTTTACAGGGGGTCACCATATATTTT.

There are a few counts of this clonotype. The chain links TRBV15 to TRBJ2-7; TRBD2 matches 8 bases. This CDR3 spans 15 amino acids. The J segment lost 1 base and the V segment lost 1 base, leaving 3 bases of the junction unmatched. In germline, CDR1 is LNHNV, CDR2 YYDKDF (reference sequence). Here the CDR3 DNA reads TGTGCCACCAGCAGAGTACGGGGGGGGTCCTACGAGCAGTACTTC. Translation: CATSRVRGGSYEQYF.

This clonotype was seen repeatedly, ten times or more. CDR3 protein: CASTFGTGSYSNQPQHF. The CDR3, as DNA: TGTGCCAGCACCTTCGGGACAGGGTCCTATAGCAATCAGCCCCAGCATTTT. This sequence joins TRBV28 and TRBJ1-5; the match to TRBD1 covers 9 bases. The junction had 10 bases not matched to a gene; V was cut back by 7 bases and J by 0 bases. The germline V gene has CDR1 MDHEN and CDR2 SYDVKM. There are 17 residues in the CDR3.

This clonotype was seen more than once but under ten times. The rearrangement joins TRBV13 to TRBJ2-2, with D perhaps matching TRBD1 (5 bases). The CDR3 totals 14 residues. CDR1 is PRHDT, CDR2 FYEKMQ, per germline (reference sequence). Trimming stripped 5 bases from V and 1 base from J, with 8 bases between. CDR3 DNA sequence: TGTGCCAGCAGCGTTGACAGGAACACCGGGGAGCTGTTTTTT. Its translation is CASSVDRNTGELFF.

There are many counts of this clonotype. The DNA for the CDR3 is TGTGCCAGCAGTCAGGTCCCTGTTAAGACTTACGAGCAGTACTTC. Encoded protein: CASSQVPVKTYEQYF. The chain has TRBV27 and TRBJ2-7; the D is unclear. V lost 5 bases and J 4 bases, leaving 18 bases between the germline ends. Germline V CDR1 and CDR2: MNHEY, SMNVEV (reference sequence). The CDR3 is made up of 15 amino acids.

This clonotype was counted ten times or more. V and J are TRBV6-1 and TRBJ2-7; 8 positions agree with TRBD1. The CDR3 has 14 amino acids. Trimming at V came to 8 bases and at J to 1 base, leaving 7 bases not matched to a gene. Looked up from germline, CDR1 is MNHNS and CDR2 is SASEGT. The CDR3 loop is CASRTGQGSYEQYF. As DNA, the CDR3 is TGTGCCAGCCGCACAGGACAGGGATCCTACGAGCAGTACTTC.

This clonotype was seen only a few times. V and J are TRBV25-1 and TRBJ1-2, with D perhaps matching TRBD1 (6 bases). Germline CDR1 is MGHDK and CDR2 is SYGVNS. There are 14 residues in the CDR3. The V end lost 3 bases, the J end lost 7 bases, and 15 bases lay between the germline ends. CDR3 in amino acids: CASSDIERGLGYTF. DNA for the CDR3: TGTGCCAGCAGTGATATTGAGCGGGGGCTTGGCTACACCTTC.

This clonotype was counted only a few times. CDR3 region: CASSLEAGLTYEQYF. The CDR3 DNA reads as TGTGCCAGCAGCTTAGAGGCCGGGTTAACCTACGAGCAGTACTTC. This rearrangement joins TRBV11-2 to TRBJ2-7; D not resolved. The CDR3 loop spans 15 amino acids. Trimming shortened V by 0 bases and J by 2 bases, and 11 bases separated the two germline ends. Germline CDR1 and CDR2: SGHAT and FQNNGV.

This clonotype showed up many times. The V and J genes are TRBV2 and TRBJ2-3, with 8 bases identical to TRBD1. The CDR3 has 16 amino acids. Germline values: CDR1 SNHLY, CDR2 FYNNEI. J lost 0 bases, V lost 3 bases, and 5 bases had no gene match. The CDR3 loop reads CASSDPDRASTDTQYF. The CDR3 coding sequence is TGTGCCAGCAGTGACCCGGACAGGGCGAGCACAGATACGCAGTATTTT. Based on the CDR3 plus reference TRBV2 and TRBJ2-3, the full variable domain is EPEVTQTPSHQVTQMGQEVILRCVPISNHLYFYWYRQILGQKVEFLVSFYNNEISEKSEIFDDQFSVERPDGSNFTLKIRSTKLEDSAMYFCASSDPDRASTDTQYFGPGTRLTVL.

This clonotype was seen ten or more times. V usage is TRBV6-1 and J usage is TRBJ2-6; no definite D call. Trimming removed 0 bases at V and 0 bases at J, with 9 bases between. Germline V gives CDR1 MNHNS, CDR2 SASEGT. This CDR3 has 17 amino acids. DNA of the CDR3: TGTGCCAGCAGTGAAGCTGCTCTGAGCTCTGGGGCCAACGTCCTGACTTTC. Its translation: CASSEAALSSGANVLTF.

This clonotype has a single count. J is TRBJ2-2 and V is TRBV6-5; TRBD1 might be the D (5 bases). V gave up 2 bases and J gave up 6 bases, with 13 bases separating them. CDR1 and CDR2 (germline): MNHEY, SVGAGI. The CDR3 spans 15 residues. The chain's CDR3 is CASSYAPQGPGELFF. The CDR3 bases are TGTGCCAGCAGTTACGCCCCCCAGGGCCCCGGGGAGCTGTTTTTT.

This clonotype came up many times. The chain recombines TRBV28 with TRBJ2-7, with D possibly TRBD2 on 5 matching bases. Trimming left V 1 base short and J 0 bases short, with 19 bases between. This CDR3 spans 18 amino acids. The germline gives CDR1 MDHEN, CDR2 SYDVKM. CDR3: CASSLSVAGRAASYEQYF. The CDR3, as DNA: TGTGCCAGCAGTTTATCCGTCGCGGGCAGAGCTGCCTCCTACGAGCAGTACTTC.

The chain joins TRBV4-1 to TRBJ1-1; 8 bases agree with TRBD1. Germline loops: CDR1 MGHRA, CDR2 YSYEKL. The CDR3 loop spans 16 amino acids. V was clipped by 0 bases and J by 6 bases; unmatched bases: 9. The CDR3 loop reads CASSQDGAGGFAEAFF. CDR3 sequence (DNA): TGCGCCAGCAGCCAAGATGGGGCAGGGGGCTTCGCTGAAGCTTTCTTT.

This clonotype was seen at least ten times. The chain has TRBV7-8 and TRBJ2-1, with TRBD2 matching over 10 bases. The CDR3 sequence is 15 residues long. Germline V lookup: CDR1 SGHVS, CDR2 FQNEAQ. J gave up 3 bases and V 4 bases, and 3 bases lay outside the gene matches. In nucleotides, the CDR3 is TGTGCCAGCAGCTCTCAGCGGGGGGGCTACAATGAGCAGTTCTTC. This translates into CASSSQRGGYNEQFF.

J is TRBJ1-6 and V is TRBV9, with D unresolved. This CDR3 spans 15 amino acids. Germline CDR1 and CDR2: SGDLS and YYNGEE. Trimming took off 0 bases at V and 6 bases at J, with 10 bases between the two ends. The CDR3 loop reads CASSVDGDPNSPLHF. The CDR3 nucleotides read TGTGCCAGCAGCGTAGATGGTGATCCTAATTCACCCCTCCACTTT.

This chain joins TRBV5-5 and TRBJ2-7; no reliable D call. Trimming pared 4 bases from V and 3 bases from J, leaving 11 bases between. The CDR3 has 13 amino acids. Looked up from germline, CDR1 is SGHKS and CDR2 is YYEKEE (reference sequence). CDR3: CASSLLTGYEQYF. In DNA form, the CDR3 reads TGTGCCAGCAGCCTCCTCACCGGCTACGAGCAGTACTTC.

This clonotype appeared a few times. V gene TRBV7-8 combines with J gene TRBJ2-2, with D possibly matching TRBD2 (5 bases). Germline CDR1 reads SGHVS; CDR2 reads FQNEAQ. This CDR3 is 17 amino acids long. Deletions cut 4 bases from V and 2 bases from J, with 17 bases between. The CDR3: CASSSHSGSGNTGELFF. CDR3 in DNA: TGTGCCAGCAGCTCCCATTCCGGAAGCGGTAACACCGGGGAGCTGTTTTTT.